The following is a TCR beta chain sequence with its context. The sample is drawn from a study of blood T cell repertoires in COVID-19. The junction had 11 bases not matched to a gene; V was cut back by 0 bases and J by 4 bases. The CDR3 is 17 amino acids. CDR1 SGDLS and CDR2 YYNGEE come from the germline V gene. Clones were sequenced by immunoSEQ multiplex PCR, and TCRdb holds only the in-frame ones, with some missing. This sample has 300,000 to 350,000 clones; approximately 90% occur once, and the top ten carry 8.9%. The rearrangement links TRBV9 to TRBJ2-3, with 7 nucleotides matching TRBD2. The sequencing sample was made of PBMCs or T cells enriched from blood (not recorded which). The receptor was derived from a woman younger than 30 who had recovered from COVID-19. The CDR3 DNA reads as TGTGCCAGCAGCGTAGCCCCTAGCGGCCCGGGGCCAGATACGCAGTATTTT. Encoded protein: CASSVAPSGPGPDTQYF.